This TCR beta chain was found in a study of blood T cell repertoires in COVID-19. This CDR3 is built from 13 residues. With 2 bases removed from V and 0 bases from J, the gap between germline ends came to 5 bases. Germline CDR1 reads SGHDT; CDR2 reads YYEEEE. This clone has just a few counts. In the original processing: Reference gene primer amplification in the assay estimated nucleated cell counts. Generated by immunoSEQ multiplex PCR, the TCRdb table keeps only in-frame clones and is missing some. That table gives V, J and clone size, and the DNA gave D and trimming. Among 400,000 to 450,000 clones listed, roughly 85% were seen once.

The receptor comes from a woman aged 25 to 39 with active or convalescent COVID-19. J is TRBJ1-2 and V is TRBV5-6; D not resolved. The sample consisted of peripheral blood. The CDR3 DNA sequence: TGTGCCAGCAGCTTAGGAGCTAACTATGGCTACACCTTC. Its translation: CASSLGANYGYTF.